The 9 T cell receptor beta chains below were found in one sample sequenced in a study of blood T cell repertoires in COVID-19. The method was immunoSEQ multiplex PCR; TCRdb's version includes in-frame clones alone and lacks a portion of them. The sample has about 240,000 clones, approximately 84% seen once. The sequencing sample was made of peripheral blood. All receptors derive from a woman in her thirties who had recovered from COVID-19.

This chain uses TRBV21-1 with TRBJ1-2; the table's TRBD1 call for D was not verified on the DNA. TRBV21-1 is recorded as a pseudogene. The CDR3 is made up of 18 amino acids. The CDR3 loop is CASSVHRGGGVELYGYTF. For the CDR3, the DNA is TGTGCCAGCAGCGTCCACAGGGGCGGAGGCGTGGAACTCTATGGCTACACCTTC.

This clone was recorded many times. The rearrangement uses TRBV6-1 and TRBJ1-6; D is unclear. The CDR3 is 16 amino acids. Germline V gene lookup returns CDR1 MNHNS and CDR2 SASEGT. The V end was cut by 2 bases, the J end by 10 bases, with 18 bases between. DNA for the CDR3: TGTGCCAGCAGTGAAATGTCGGGTGAAATTTACTCACCCCTCCACTTT. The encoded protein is CASSEMSGEIYSPLHF.

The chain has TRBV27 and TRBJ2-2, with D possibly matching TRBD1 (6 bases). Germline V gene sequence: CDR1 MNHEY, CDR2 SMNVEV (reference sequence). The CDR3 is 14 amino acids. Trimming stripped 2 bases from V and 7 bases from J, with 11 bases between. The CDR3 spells CASSLGGADGELFF. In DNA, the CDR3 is TGTGCCAGCAGTTTAGGGGGCGCGGACGGGGAGCTGTTTTTT.

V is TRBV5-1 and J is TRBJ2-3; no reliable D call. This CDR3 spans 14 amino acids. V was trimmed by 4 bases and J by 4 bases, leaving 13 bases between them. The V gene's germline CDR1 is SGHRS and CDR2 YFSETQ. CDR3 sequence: CASSQTTAPDTQYF. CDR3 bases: TGCGCCAGCAGCCAAACTACCGCCCCAGATACGCAGTATTTT. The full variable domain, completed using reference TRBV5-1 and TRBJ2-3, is KAGVTQTPRYLIKTRGQQVTLSCSPISGHRSVSWYQQTPGQGLQFLFEYFSETQRNKGNFPGRFSGRQFSNSRSEMNVSTLELGDSALYLCASSQTTAPDTQYFGPGTRLTVL.

The chain's CDR3 is CASSETGGYEQYF. Here the CDR3 DNA reads TGCGCCAGCAGCGAAACAGGGGGCTACGAGCAGTACTTC. This rearrangement joins TRBV5-1 to TRBJ2-7, with TRBD1 matching 8 bases. The CDR3 spans 13 residues. The germline V gene encodes CDR1 SGHRS and CDR2 YFSETQ. Losses at the gene ends were 4 bases for V and 3 bases for J; bases not matched to a gene: 3. The whole variable domain, remainder taken from reference TRBV5-1 and TRBJ2-7, is KAGVTQTPRYLIKTRGQQVTLSCSPISGHRSVSWYQQTPGQGLQFLFEYFSETQRNKGNFPGRFSGRQFSNSRSEMNVSTLELGDSALYLCASSETGGYEQYFGPGTRLTVT.

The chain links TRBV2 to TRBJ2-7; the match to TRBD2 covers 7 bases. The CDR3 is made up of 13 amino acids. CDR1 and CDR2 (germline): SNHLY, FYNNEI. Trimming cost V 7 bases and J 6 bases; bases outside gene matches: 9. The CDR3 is CASNRMERGEQYF. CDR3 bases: TGTGCCAGCAACCGGATGGAGCGGGGCGAGCAGTACTTC. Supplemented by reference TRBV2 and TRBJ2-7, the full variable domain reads EPEVTQTPSHQVTQMGQEVILRCVPISNHLYFYWYRQILGQKVEFLVSFYNNEISEKSEIFDDQFSVERPDGSNFTLKIRSTKLEDSAMYFCASNRMERGEQYFGPGTRLTVT.

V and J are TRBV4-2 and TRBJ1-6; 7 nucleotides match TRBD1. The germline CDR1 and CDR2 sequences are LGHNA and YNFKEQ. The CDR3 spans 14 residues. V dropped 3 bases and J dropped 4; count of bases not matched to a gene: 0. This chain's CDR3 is CASSQGQYNSPLHF. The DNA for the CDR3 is TGTGCCAGCAGCCAGGGACAGTATAATTCACCCCTCCACTTT.

In DNA, the CDR3 is TGTGCCAGCAGCCCCGACTTCGCTGATACGCAGTATTTT. This codes for CASSPDFADTQYF. The gene calls are TRBV11-3 and TRBJ2-3; no clear D gene. Germline CDR1 reads SGHNT; CDR2 reads YENEEA. Trimming left V 5 bases short and J 6 bases short, with 12 bases between. The CDR3 totals 13 residues.

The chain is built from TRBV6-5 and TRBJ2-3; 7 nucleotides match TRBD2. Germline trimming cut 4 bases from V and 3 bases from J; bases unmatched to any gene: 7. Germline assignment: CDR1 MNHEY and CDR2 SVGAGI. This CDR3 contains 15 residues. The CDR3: CASSFPRGVTDTQYF. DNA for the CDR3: TGTGCCAGCAGTTTCCCACGGGGGGTAACAGATACGCAGTATTTT.